Following are 15 T cell receptor beta chains from one sample sequenced in a study of T-cell reconstitution after alpha-beta-depleted transplantation in children (dated by TCRdb to the mid-2010s). Receptors were amplified or captured by PCR. The listed sequencing device is Illumina HiSeq 2500. Molecular barcoding was employed in the preparation of TCR libraries, with unique molecular identifiers being used to normalize TCRbeta repertoire quantification. TCRdb applied fastp at Q25 and MiXCR to the public reads, then kept only in-frame beta chains. CDR3 protein sequences are deduplicated, and each keeps its most common genes and DNA. This sample lists some 240,000 distinct CDR3 sequences; approximately 9.9% were detected once. Of the sample, approximately 5.4% falls within the top ten clones. The material was PBMCs from the stem cell graft donor, obtained from the stem cell graft. These receptors all come from a human donor who donated a stem cell graft to a child with SCID.

This clonotype was seen ten or more times. J is TRBJ2-3 and V is TRBV6-5; D is undetermined. V was cut by 2 bases and J by 0 bases, with 9 bases left in between. Germline V lookup: CDR1 MNHEY, CDR2 SVGAGI. This CDR3 is built from 15 residues. In DNA form, the CDR3 reads TGTGCCAGCAGTTACGGGGTGGGGAGCACAGATACGCAGTATTTT. It specifies CASSYGVGSTDTQYF.

This clonotype was detected ten times or more. The chain employs TRBV20-1 and TRBJ1-6; D call uncertain. The germline V gene has CDR1 DFQATT and CDR2 SNEGSKA (reference sequence). With 1 base removed from V and 6 bases from J, the gap between germline ends came to 7 bases. This CDR3 has 13 amino acids. CDR3 DNA: TGCAGTGCTAGAGGGGCAGCTAATTCACCCCTCCACTTT. This sequence encodes CSARGAANSPLHF.

This clonotype came up many times. This chain uses TRBV5-1 with TRBJ2-7; no reliable D call. V was clipped by 4 bases and J by 3 bases, with 5 bases between them. The V gene's germline CDR1 is SGHRS and CDR2 YFSETQ. This CDR3 is 11 amino acids long. The CDR3 DNA reads TGCGCCAGCAGCGTGAACTACGAGCAGTACTTC. Translation gives CASSVNYEQYF. Looking up the rest from reference TRBV5-1 and TRBJ2-7 gives the full variable domain: KAGVTQTPRYLIKTRGQQVTLSCSPISGHRSVSWYQQTPGQGLQFLFEYFSETQRNKGNFPGRFSGRQFSNSRSEMNVSTLELGDSALYLCASSVNYEQYFGPGTRLTVT.

This clonotype was seen ten or more times. This chain uses TRBV27 with TRBJ1-2; D remains ambiguous. The V gene lost 7 bases and the J gene lost 8 bases, with 20 bases spanning the gap. The CDR3 is 14 amino acids. Germline CDR1 reads MNHEY; CDR2 reads SMNVEV (reference sequence). The CDR3 bases are TGTGCCAGCACCTTCTGGGAAGAATTAAGGGGCTACACCTTC. This translates into CASTFWEELRGYTF.

This clonotype has ten or more counts. The rearrangement joins TRBV3-1 to TRBJ1-1; D call uncertain. The germline V gene encodes CDR1 LGHDT and CDR2 YNNKEL (reference sequence). This CDR3 comprises 13 residues. The V end lost 0 bases, the J end lost 7 bases, and 9 bases lay between the germline ends. The CDR3 region is CASSQDGAREAFF. The DNA for the CDR3 is TGTGCCAGCAGCCAAGATGGAGCGCGTGAAGCTTTCTTT.

Many counts were recorded for this clonotype. This chain joins TRBV15 and TRBJ2-7; perhaps TRBD1 as D (6 bases). CDR3 length equals 15 residues. V lost 2 bases to trimming and J lost 1 base, with 12 bases between them. CDR1 LNHNV and CDR2 YYDKDF come from the germline V gene (reference sequence). This CDR3 is CATSRQRTESYEQYF. The CDR3 DNA reads TGTGCCACCAGCAGACAACGGACAGAGTCCTACGAGCAGTACTTC.

In this sample, this clonotype turned up many times. The rearrangement uses TRBV5-1 and TRBJ2-2, with no clear D. CDR1 is SGHRS and CDR2 is YFSETQ in the germline V gene. The CDR3 has 14 residues. V lost 0 bases and J lost 3, with 6 bases in between. CDR3 amino acids: CASSLALYTGELFF. The CDR3 coding sequence is TGCGCCAGCAGCTTGGCCCTGTACACCGGGGAGCTGTTTTTT.

This clonotype was found a few times. V gene TRBV3-1 combines with J gene TRBJ2-7, with TRBD1 as a possible D gene (7 bases). Trimming shortened V by 5 bases and J by 5 bases, and 22 bases separated the two germline ends. This CDR3 has 16 amino acids. The germline gives CDR1 LGHDT, CDR2 YNNKEL (reference sequence). The CDR3 DNA sequence: TGTGCCAGCAGCTCCCTGGGCAGGGGGGTTAAGGACGAGCAGTACTTC. Translated, it gives CASSSLGRGVKDEQYF.

This clonotype was recorded at least ten times. J is TRBJ2-3 and V is TRBV20-1; D possibly uses TRBD1 or TRBD2 (6 bases each). Germline V CDR1 and CDR2: DFQATT, SNEGSKA (reference sequence). The CDR3 is 13 amino acids. CDR3 DNA sequence: TGCGGACCGCGGGGACTGGGGGCTGGTCCGCAGTATTTT. Translated, it gives CGPRGLGAGPQYF.

There are a few counts of this clonotype. The chain couples TRBV7-9 to TRBJ2-2; TRBD2 agrees at 7 bases. The CDR3 is made up of 13 amino acids. The J segment lost 7 bases and the V segment lost 3 bases, leaving 2 bases of the junction unmatched. The germline V gene has CDR1 SEHNR and CDR2 FQNEAQ (reference sequence). This chain's CDR3 is CASSFTSVGELFF. As DNA, the CDR3 is TGTGCCAGCAGCTTTACTAGCGTCGGGGAGCTGTTTTTT.

This clonotype was observed many times. The gene calls are TRBV5-1 and TRBJ1-1; 9 bases are a match to TRBD1. The CDR3 has 12 residues. V lost 3 bases to trimming and J lost 6 bases; unmatched junction nucleotides: 0. Germline CDR1 and CDR2: SGHRS and YFSETQ. This chain's CDR3 is CASSWTGAEAFF. The CDR3 DNA reads TGCGCCAGCAGCTGGACAGGGGCTGAAGCTTTCTTT.

To note about this clonotype: One end of the junction is discordant with germline, which a read error may explain. The V call is TRBV12-3 or TRBV12-4, the J call TRBJ1-2; no clear D. The CDR3 is made up of 11 amino acids. CDR3 loop: CASSLPDGCTF. The CDR3 DNA sequence: TGCGCCAGCAGTTTGCCGGATGGCTGCACCTTC.

In DNA form, the CDR3 reads TGTGCCAGCAGCCCGGCCGGCTCTGGGGCCAACGTCCTGACTTTC. Translating gives CASSPAGSGANVLTF. This chain connects TRBV9 to TRBJ2-6; D gene uncertain. Germline CDR1 is SGDLS and CDR2 is YYNGEE. V lost 4 bases and J 0 bases, leaving 8 bases between the germline ends. The CDR3 totals 15 residues.

This clonotype came up many times. The gene calls are TRBV20-1 and TRBJ2-7; possibly TRBD2 for D (6 bases). The CDR3 is 14 amino acids. Germline V gives CDR1 DFQATT, CDR2 SNEGSKA (reference sequence). Trimming removed 2 bases from V and 5 bases from J, with 16 bases in between. CDR3 residues: CSARLQEGIHEQYF. The CDR3 bases are TGCAGTGCTAGACTCCAGGAGGGGATACACGAGCAGTACTTC.

This clonotype has a count of ten or more. V and J are TRBV18 and TRBJ1-1, with TRBD1 as a possible D gene (5 bases). Germline CDR1 is KGHSH and CDR2 is LQKENI. The CDR3 loop spans 16 amino acids. V dropped 3 bases and J dropped 4 bases, with 18 bases sitting between them. The CDR3 here is CASSPLLLGGGTEAFF. DNA for the CDR3: TGTGCCAGCTCACCCCTTCTTCTCGGGGGGGGCACTGAAGCTTTCTTT.